The 32 T cell receptor beta chains listed next were all sequenced from one sample in a study of blood T cell repertoires in COVID-19. Profiling relied on immunoSEQ multiplex PCR, and the TCRdb table lists in-frame clones only, not all of them. The sample holds around 80,000 clones, 84% seen once. Input material: peripheral blood. These receptors all stem from a human donor in a cohort sampled during active COVID-19.

The chain is built from TRBV10-3 and TRBJ2-1; no reliable D call. The V gene's germline CDR1 is ENHRY and CDR2 SYGVKD. The CDR3 is 16 residues long. V was shortened by 3 bases and J by 2 bases, with 14 bases between the two germline ends. DNA for the CDR3: TGTGCCATCAGTGAAATAGCAAGAGCTACCTACAATGAGCAGTTCTTC. This translates into CAISEIARATYNEQFF.

This chain connects TRBV29-1 to TRBJ2-7; D may be TRBD2 (6 bases). This CDR3 spans 12 amino acids. The ends were cut back, 4 bases at V and 3 bases at J, with 10 bases in the middle. The germline gives CDR1 SQVTM, CDR2 ANQGSEA. The CDR3: CSVGYGGYEQYF. CDR3 bases: TGCAGCGTTGGCTACGGGGGCTACGAGCAGTACTTC.

This clone occurred a few times. The chain recombines TRBV12-5 with TRBJ1-2; no clear D gene. This CDR3 contains 14 residues. CDR1 and CDR2 (germline): LGHNT, FRNRAP. The V end was cut by 5 bases, the J end by 7 bases, with 17 bases between. CDR3 amino acids: CASGLTGPEGGYTF. In nucleotides, the CDR3 is TGTGCTAGTGGTCTCACCGGGCCAGAGGGTGGCTACACCTTC.

The rearrangement links TRBV19 to TRBJ2-2; possible D gene TRBD1, 5 bases. Germline lookup yields CDR1 LNHDA and CDR2 SQIVND (reference sequence). This CDR3 region has 13 residues. Trimming took off 5 bases at V and 6 bases at J, with 10 bases between the two ends. The DNA for the CDR3 is TGTGCCAGTAGTTCCCTAGGGGCCGGGGAGCTGTTTTTT. It is translated as CASSSLGAGELFF.

The J gene is TRBJ2-3, the V gene TRBV6-4; perhaps TRBD1 as D (6 bases). Germline values: CDR1 MRHNA, CDR2 SNTAGT. V dropped 4 bases and J dropped 2 bases, with 10 bases sitting between them. There are 14 residues in the CDR3. The CDR3, as DNA: TGTGCCAGCAGTGGGGGACAAGTCACAGATACGCAGTATTTT. Encoded protein: CASSGGQVTDTQYF.

The rearrangement joins TRBV5-1 to TRBJ2-1; 8 bases are shared with TRBD1. This CDR3 contains 15 residues. Germline loops: CDR1 SGHRS, CDR2 YFSETQ. J lost 2 bases, V lost 2 bases, and 3 bases had no gene match. Here the CDR3 DNA reads TGCGCCAGCAGCTTCGACAGGGGACCCTACAATGAGCAGTTCTTC. Protein: CASSFDRGPYNEQFF. Using reference TRBV5-1 and TRBJ2-1 for the parts outside the CDR3, the full variable domain is KAGVTQTPRYLIKTRGQQVTLSCSPISGHRSVSWYQQTPGQGLQFLFEYFSETQRNKGNFPGRFSGRQFSNSRSEMNVSTLELGDSALYLCASSFDRGPYNEQFFGPGTRLTVL.

This clone was found a few times. This rearrangement joins TRBV10-3 to TRBJ2-3; TRBD1 is a possible D gene (5 bases). Germline V gene lookup returns CDR1 ENHRY and CDR2 SYGVKD. The CDR3 consists of 18 residues. Trimming stripped 0 bases from V and 2 bases from J, with 18 bases between. CDR3 region: CAISESSVGRGFTDTQYF. DNA for the CDR3: TGTGCCATCAGTGAGTCGTCCGTAGGAAGGGGATTCACAGATACGCAGTATTTT.

This clone appeared a few times. V and J are TRBV30 and TRBJ1-1; possible D gene TRBD1, 5 bases. The CDR3 extends over 14 amino acids. In germline, CDR1 is GTSNPN, CDR2 SVGIG (reference sequence). V dropped 6 bases and J dropped 4 bases, with 18 bases sitting between them. The CDR3 DNA reads as TGTGCCTGTGATAAGGGGTATGAAGGCACTGAAGCTTTCTTT. It specifies CACDKGYEGTEAFF.

The V gene is TRBV4-1, the J gene TRBJ2-7; TRBD1 matches 9 bases. The J segment lost 6 bases and the V segment lost 2 bases, leaving 8 bases of the junction unmatched. The CDR3 runs to 15 residues. Looked up from germline, CDR1 is MGHRA and CDR2 is YSYEKL. The CDR3 loop is CASSQTPGQGFEQYF. In nucleotides, the CDR3 is TGCGCCAGCAGCCAAACACCGGGACAGGGCTTCGAGCAGTACTTC.

The chain employs TRBV13 and TRBJ1-2; D ambiguous. The germline CDR1 and CDR2 sequences are PRHDT and FYEKMQ (reference sequence). The CDR3 length is 12 residues. Trimming stripped 6 bases from V and 4 bases from J, with 9 bases between. CDR3 in DNA: TGTGCCAGCAGTAGACAACCCTATGGCTACACCTTC. It is translated as CASSRQPYGYTF. The full variable domain, its missing parts supplied by reference TRBV13 and TRBJ1-2, is AAGVIQSPRHLIKEKRETATLKCYPIPRHDTVYWYQQGPGQDPQFLISFYEKMQSDKGSIPDRFSAQQFSDYHSELNMSSLELGDSALYFCASSRQPYGYTFGSGTRLTVV.

In its sample, this clone was seen a few times. V usage is TRBV18 and J usage is TRBJ1-2, with D possibly being TRBD1 (5 bases). V lost 0 bases and J lost 0, with 8 bases in between. Germline-derived CDR1 and CDR2 are KGHSH and LQKENI. This CDR3 is built from 15 residues. The CDR3 region has the DNA TGTGCCAGCTCACCACCGGCAGGGACTAACTATGGCTACACCTTC. As protein: CASSPPAGTNYGYTF.

J is TRBJ2-4 and V is TRBV2; 7 nucleotides line up with TRBD1. Germline trimming cut 6 bases from V and 3 bases from J; bases unmatched to any gene: 11. This CDR3 region has 16 residues. Looked up from germline, CDR1 is SNHLY and CDR2 is FYNNEI. The chain's CDR3 is CASSARQTGVKNIQYF. DNA of the CDR3: TGTGCCAGCAGCGCCCGTCAAACAGGGGTCAAAAACATTCAGTACTTC.

V gene TRBV19 combines with J gene TRBJ1-1, with 11 positions matching TRBD1. With V trimmed by 5 bases and J by 5 bases, 7 bases remained unmatched. Germline V CDR1 and CDR2: LNHDA, SQIVND (reference sequence). The CDR3 contains 15 residues. The CDR3 DNA reads as TGTGCCAGTAGTGACGCCGGGACAGGGGGGACTGAAGCTTTCTTT. This codes for CASSDAGTGGTEAFF.

The CDR3 DNA sequence: TGTGCCAGCAGCTTACTAGCCAAAAACATTCAGTACTTC. Protein product: CASSLLAKNIQYF. The chain uses TRBV7-8 and TRBJ2-4; no clear D gene. V was clipped by 2 bases and J by 0 bases, with 2 bases between them. Germline-derived CDR1 and CDR2 are SGHVS and FQNEAQ. The length of the CDR3 is 13 residues.

The chain combines TRBV29-1 with TRBJ2-3; D remains ambiguous. V lost 7 bases to trimming and J lost 2 bases, with 10 bases between them. CDR3 size: 12 residues. Germline values: CDR1 SQVTM, CDR2 ANQGSEA. The CDR3 sequence: CSGEAHTDTQYF. CDR3 DNA sequence: TGCAGCGGAGAAGCCCACACAGATACGCAGTATTTT.

This sequence joins TRBV11-3 and TRBJ2-1; 7 bases fit TRBD1. The ends lost 5 bases at V and 10 bases at J; junction bases unmatched: 5. The CDR3 runs to 12 residues. Germline-derived CDR1 and CDR2 are SGHNT and YENEEA. The CDR3 DNA reads TGTGCCAGCAGCATACGGGACAGAGAGCAGTTCTTC. Translated, it gives CASSIRDREQFF.

The J gene is TRBJ1-2, the V gene TRBV28; D remains unclear. The CDR3 totals 13 residues. Germline CDR1 is MDHEN and CDR2 is SYDVKM. The V and J ends lost 2 bases and 8 bases respectively, with 12 bases between them. In DNA form, the CDR3 reads TGTGCCAGCAGTTTACTAGCCCGCTCGGGCTACACCTTC. It specifies CASSLLARSGYTF.

The V and J genes are TRBV5-6 and TRBJ1-2; TRBD1 matches at 12 bases. Trimming took 4 bases from V and 8 from J; bases not matched to a gene: 12. The CDR3 runs 16 residues. CDR1 is SGHDT, CDR2 YYEEEE, per germline. The CDR3 spells CASSRTPGQGAGGYTF. The CDR3 coding sequence is TGTGCCAGCAGCAGAACACCGGGACAGGGGGCTGGAGGCTACACCTTC.

This rearrangement joins TRBV6-5 to TRBJ1-2; 9 bases fit TRBD1. The CDR3 has 14 residues. The V segment lost 7 bases and the J segment 2 bases; nucleotides outside the gene matches: 5. Germline values: CDR1 MNHEY, CDR2 SVGAGI. The CDR3 spells CASKIDRGNYGYTF. Written as DNA, the CDR3 is TGTGCCAGCAAGATTGACAGGGGGAACTATGGCTACACCTTC.

V usage is TRBV6-2 or TRBV6-3 and J usage is TRBJ1-6; D might be TRBD1 (6 bases). Trimming left V 2 bases short and J 8 bases short, with 13 bases between. The CDR3 has 15 residues. Germline V gene sequence: CDR1 MNHEY, CDR2 SVGEGT. CDR3 amino acids: CASSYGRGADSPLHF. CDR3 in DNA: TGTGCCAGCAGTTACGGGAGGGGGGCGGATTCACCCCTCCACTTT.

The chain joins TRBV10-2 to TRBJ1-2, with 7 bases that match TRBD1. J gave up 4 bases and V 7 bases, and 6 bases lay outside the gene matches. This CDR3 has 13 amino acids. CDR1 is WSHSY, CDR2 SAAADI, per germline. The CDR3 is CASKGQAPYGYTF. The DNA for the CDR3 is TGCGCCAGCAAAGGACAGGCCCCCTATGGCTACACCTTC.

The rearrangement joins TRBV5-6 to TRBJ2-7; a weak D match, TRBD1 (6 bases). Germline values: CDR1 SGHDT, CDR2 YYEEEE. The CDR3 runs to 17 residues. The germline V and J ends were trimmed by 5 bases and 9 bases, with 30 bases remaining between them. This CDR3 is CASSKNGLGRGHPGQYF. CDR3 nucleotides: TGTGCCAGCAGTAAAAACGGCCTGGGAAGGGGACACCCCGGGCAGTACTTC.

The chain couples TRBV28 to TRBJ1-2; no reliable D call. CDR3 size: 15 residues. V was cut by 8 bases and J by 4 bases, with 20 bases left in between. CDR1 is MDHEN, CDR2 SYDVKM, per germline. CDR3 protein: CASLQSPAMVYGYTF. The CDR3 DNA is TGTGCCAGCCTCCAGTCCCCCGCCATGGTCTATGGCTACACCTTC.

The genes are TRBV10-2 and TRBJ1-5, with D tentatively TRBD1 (6 bases). Germline values: CDR1 WSHSY, CDR2 SAAADI. With 6 bases removed from V and 0 bases from J, the gap between germline ends came to 18 bases. The CDR3 has 17 residues. The CDR3 region is CASSESSTGYSNQPQHF. The DNA for the CDR3 is TGCGCCAGCAGCGAAAGTTCGACAGGTTATAGCAATCAGCCCCAGCATTTT.

V gene TRBV3-1 (or the pseudogene TRBV3-2) combines with J gene TRBJ1-1; weak D call: TRBD1 (6 bases). CDR3 length equals 15 residues. Germline CDR1 and CDR2: LGHDT and YNNKEL (reference sequence). The V end lost 1 base, the J end lost 4 bases, and 13 bases lay between the germline ends. The CDR3 is CASSQVAGGRTEAFF. The CDR3 nucleotides read TGTGCCAGCAGCCAAGTTGCGGGGGGCCGCACTGAAGCTTTCTTT.

This sequence joins TRBV28 and TRBJ1-5; 11 positions agree with TRBD1. Losses at the gene ends were 6 bases for V and 6 bases for J; bases not matched to a gene: 1. This CDR3 spans 13 amino acids. Germline CDR1 and CDR2: MDHEN and SYDVKM. Written as DNA, the CDR3 is TGTGCCAGCAGGGGACAGGGGGTTCAGCCCCAGCATTTT. It yields the protein CASRGQGVQPQHF. Together with reference TRBV28 and TRBJ1-5, the CDR3 gives the full variable domain: DVKVTQSSRYLVKRTGEKVFLECVQDMDHENMFWYRQDPGLGLRLIYFSYDVKMKEKGDIPEGYSVSREKKERFSLILESASTNQTSMYLCASRGQGVQPQHFGDGTRLSIL.

The chain links TRBV7-7 to TRBJ2-3; 8 positions match TRBD2. V lost 3 bases and J lost 3; bases outside the gene matches: 5. In germline, CDR1 is SSHAT, CDR2 FNYEAQ (reference sequence). The CDR3 is 15 amino acids. The CDR3 reads CASSFSLADTDTQYF. The CDR3 nucleotides are TGTGCCAGCAGCTTCTCACTAGCGGATACAGATACGCAGTATTTT.

The genes are TRBV5-4 and TRBJ2-5; 8 bases line up with TRBD2. The CDR3 spans 16 residues. CDR1 is SGHNT and CDR2 is YYREEE in the germline V gene (reference sequence). V lost 0 bases and J lost 5; bases outside the gene matches: 9. The CDR3 coding sequence is TGTGCCAGCAGCTTGGGCCGGGGGGGGATGAGCGAGACCCAGTACTTC. Its protein product is CASSLGRGGMSETQYF.

This clone was found a few times. The chain links TRBV5-1 to TRBJ2-7; 10 nucleotides line up with TRBD1. The V and J ends lost 0 bases and 1 base, in that order; junction bases with no gene match: 4. The length of the CDR3 is 16 residues. Looked up from germline, CDR1 is SGHRS and CDR2 is YFSETQ. In DNA, the CDR3 is TGCGCCAGCAGCTTGGTCGACAGGGGGCGGTCCTACGAGCAGTACTTC. As protein: CASSLVDRGRSYEQYF.

The chain carries TRBV15 and TRBJ2-7; 11 nucleotides agree with TRBD2. Germline V gene data show CDR1 as LNHNV and CDR2 as YYDKDF (reference sequence). This CDR3 is 15 amino acids long. The J segment lost 5 bases and the V segment lost 2 bases, leaving 5 bases of the junction unmatched. As DNA, the CDR3 is TGTGCCACCAGCAGACTAGCGGGGGGCACGAACGAGCAGTACTTC. It translates to CATSRLAGGTNEQYF.

The chain is built from TRBV10-1 and TRBJ1-3, with D possibly matching TRBD1 (6 bases). The CDR3 has 13 amino acids. CDR1 and CDR2 (germline): WNHNN, SYGVQD (reference sequence). V lost 6 bases and J 2 bases, leaving 8 bases between the germline ends. The CDR3 sequence is CASRDSPGNTIYF. The CDR3, as DNA: TGCGCCAGCAGGGACAGTCCTGGAAACACCATATATTTT.

The rearrangement uses TRBV4-2 and TRBJ2-4; D is perhaps TRBD1 (6 bases). Trimming shortened V by 0 bases and J by 3 bases, and 15 bases separated the two germline ends. Germline V lookup: CDR1 LGHNA, CDR2 YNFKEQ. The CDR3 runs 17 residues. The CDR3 region is CASSQDSQGLLKNIQYF. DNA for the CDR3: TGTGCCAGCAGCCAAGATTCACAGGGCCTTCTCAAAAACATTCAGTACTTC.